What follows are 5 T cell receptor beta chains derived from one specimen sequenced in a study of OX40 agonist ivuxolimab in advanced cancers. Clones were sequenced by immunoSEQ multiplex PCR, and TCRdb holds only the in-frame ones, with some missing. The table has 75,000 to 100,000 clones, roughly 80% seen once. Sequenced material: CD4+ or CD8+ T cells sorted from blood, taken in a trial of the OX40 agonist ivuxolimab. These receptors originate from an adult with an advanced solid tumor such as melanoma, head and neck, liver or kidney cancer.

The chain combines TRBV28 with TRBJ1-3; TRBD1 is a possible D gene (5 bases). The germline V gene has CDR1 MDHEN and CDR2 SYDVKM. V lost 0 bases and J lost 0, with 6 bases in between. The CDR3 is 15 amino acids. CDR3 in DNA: TGTGCCAGCAGTTTATGGACAGACTCTGGAAACACCATATATTTT. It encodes CASSLWTDSGNTIYF.

CDR3: CASSRPGAGEETQYF. The CDR3 DNA is TGTGCCAGCAGCCGCCCCGGCGCGGGGGAAGAGACCCAGTACTTC. V is TRBV28 and J is TRBJ2-5, with 7 bases aligning to TRBD2. Germline values: CDR1 MDHEN, CDR2 SYDVKM. The CDR3 extends over 15 amino acids. V lost 6 bases to trimming and J lost 3 bases; unmatched junction nucleotides: 10.

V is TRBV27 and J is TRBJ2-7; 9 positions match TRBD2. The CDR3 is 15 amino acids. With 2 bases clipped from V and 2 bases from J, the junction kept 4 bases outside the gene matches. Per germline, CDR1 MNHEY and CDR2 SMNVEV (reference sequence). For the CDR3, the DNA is TGTGCCAGCAGTTTAAGGGCTAGCGGGGCCTACGAGCAGTACTTC. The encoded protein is CASSLRASGAYEQYF.

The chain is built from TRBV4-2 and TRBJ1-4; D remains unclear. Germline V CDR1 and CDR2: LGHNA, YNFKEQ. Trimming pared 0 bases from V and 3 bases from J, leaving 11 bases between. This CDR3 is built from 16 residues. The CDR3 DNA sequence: TGTGCCAGCAGCCAAGATTACGGGTTACCTAATGAAAAACTGTTTTTT. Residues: CASSQDYGLPNEKLFF.

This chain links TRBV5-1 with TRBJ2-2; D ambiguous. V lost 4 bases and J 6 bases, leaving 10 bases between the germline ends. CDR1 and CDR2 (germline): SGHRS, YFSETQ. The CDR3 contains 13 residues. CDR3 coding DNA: TGCGCCAGCAGCACGGACGCGGCCGGGGAGCTGTTTTTT. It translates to CASSTDAAGELFF.